This T cell receptor (beta chain) was retrieved from a study of post-analysis software for immune sequencing data (dated by TCRdb to about 2015). Notes on the research overall: Disease courses on record covered relapsing-remitting, secondary progressive and progressive-relapsing multiple sclerosis, though some patients had no subtype annotation. The multiple sclerosis patient repertoires were compared with 11 previously published healthy control repertoires from donors aged about 6 to 26 years. A subset of samples was prepared in parallel using single-end sample barcoding, then pooled and co-amplified after Illumina adapter ligation.

TCR beta repertoires were profiled from peripheral blood of approximately 13 young patients with multiple sclerosis to demonstrate the VDJtools post-analysis software. Multiple sclerosis patients were children and adolescents aged about 6 to 16 years. General findings and caveats noted by the study authors: The multiple sclerosis patient group was slightly younger than the control group. Normalized Chao1 diversity was significantly lower in multiple sclerosis patients than controls, suggesting substantial peripheral T-cell clonal expansion. When samples were clustered directly using the F measure, samples prepared in the same batch co-clustered strongly, which prompted a batch-effect correction. Roughly 5 TRBV segments, including TRBV5-6, TRBV5-1 and TRBV20-1, were significantly more frequent in patients than controls.

The library came from PCR. For sequencing, an Illumina HiSeq 2500 was employed. To reduce PCR and sequencing biases, unique molecular identifiers were incorporated into the TCR beta cDNA libraries. About 500,000 cDNA molecules were obtained for every 1 to 10 million input T cells, so each molecule roughly corresponded to one T cell. The patient libraries were prepared and sequenced using the same protocol as the earlier healthy control dataset. Samples belonging to the same batch were prepared together, multiplexed and sequenced on a shared HiSeq lane. In the paper's pipeline: Raw barcoded reads were processed with MIGEC, discarding single-read molecular identifier groups before consensus assembly and CDR3 extraction. Clonotype tables were post-analysed with VDJtools, and diversity was normalized by down-sampling all datasets to the smallest sample size. To correct batch-related cross-sample contamination, repertoire overlap clustering matched CDR3 amino acid sequences but not nucleotide sequences. Clones were called with MiXCR by TCRdb after fastp trimmed the public reads at Q25, and only in-frame beta chains were retained. Each CDR3 protein gets just one entry, which takes the most common genes and DNA from the rows behind it. The V and J calls were determined by TCRdb, not by the authors. For this sample there are hundreds of thousands of distinct CDR3 sequences; roughly 46% appear just once. In total, the top ten clones hold roughly 1.7% of the sample.

Concerning this clonotype: Its binding antigen is unknown. The conserved phenylalanine or tryptophan normally closing the CDR3 is absent here, so this likely arose from a read error.

The germline ends are 4 bases apart after V is trimmed by 4 bases and J by 0 bases. From a lookup of the germline V gene (reference sequence), CDR1 and CDR2 are LGHDT and YNNKEL. The CDR3 extends over 12 residues, inclusive of both ends. The CDR3 DNA has 36 bases and is translated from base 1. Sequencing input: blood. This TCR derives from a girl between 5 and 17 years old with multiple sclerosis. The chain employs TRBV3-1 and TRBJ2-7, with no confident D gene call. This receptor carries the CDR3 CASSPFSYEQYC. The nucleotide sequence reads TGTGCCAGCAGCCCCTTCTCCTACGAGCAGTACTGC.